The rows below give T cell receptor beta chains drawn from one sample of a study of cytomegalovirus exposure and HLA in healthy donors. Repertoires were generated with immunoSEQ multiplex PCR, while TCRdb's copy carries only in-frame clones and drops some. The sample includes fewer than 95,000 clones, 90% to 95% of them seen just once. The sequencing sample was made of PBMCs. The receptor source for this set is a young woman in good health and CMV-seronegative. Each CDR3 is given with its conserved first and last residue. Each record gives: CDR3 DNA, CDR3 protein, J gene, V gene, D gene, clone size. D genes are given only for firm matches. The size entry is marked missing in some rows and otherwise reads once, few, many or a size class.

CDR3nt: TGTGCCAGCAGCCAAGTACAGGGCGATGAGCAGTTCTTC
CDR3aa: CASSQVQGDEQFF
j_gene: TRBJ2-1
v_gene: TRBV4-2
d_gene: -
abundance: once

CDR3nt: TGTGCCAGCAATACAGGGGGAAGCAATCAGCCCCAGCATTTT
CDR3aa: CASNTGGSNQPQHF
j_gene: TRBJ1-5
v_gene: TRBV28
d_gene: TRBD1
abundance: -

CDR3nt: TGTGCCAGCAGCCAAGACGCTGCCGGAGGGGATACGCAGTATTTT
CDR3aa: CASSQDAAGGDTQYF
j_gene: TRBJ2-3
v_gene: TRBV4-2
d_gene: -
abundance: once

CDR3nt: TGTGCCAGCAGCCACTCCAACAGGGGGCGAACGGGAAAGAACACTGAAGCTTTCTTT
CDR3aa: CASSHSNRGRTGKNTEAFF
j_gene: TRBJ1-1
v_gene: TRBV7-8
d_gene: TRBD1
abundance: -

CDR3nt: TGTGCCAGCATCCGGGAGAATGGGTACGAGCAGTACTTC
CDR3aa: CASIRENGYEQYF
j_gene: TRBJ2-7
v_gene: TRBV28
d_gene: -
abundance: -

CDR3nt: TGTGCCAGCAGTTACGCGACTGCCTCTGGAAACACCATATATTTT
CDR3aa: CASSYATASGNTIYF
j_gene: TRBJ1-3
v_gene: TRBV6-5
d_gene: -
abundance: -

CDR3nt: TGTGCCAGCAGCCCAGCGGCTAGGACCACCGGGGAGCTGTTTTTT
CDR3aa: CASSPAARTTGELFF
j_gene: TRBJ2-2
v_gene: TRBV7-3
d_gene: -
abundance: -

CDR3nt: TGTGCCAGCAGCTTAAGTGTCCTCGGACAGGGGGTTCGGAGCACTGAAGCTTTCTTT
CDR3aa: CASSLSVLGQGVRSTEAFF
j_gene: TRBJ1-1
v_gene: TRBV7-9
d_gene: TRBD1
abundance: once

CDR3nt: TGTGCCAGCAGCCCGGGCACAGGGGGCGAGACTGAAGCTTTCTTT
CDR3aa: CASSPGTGGETEAFF
j_gene: TRBJ1-1
v_gene: TRBV7-9
d_gene: TRBD1
abundance: -

CDR3nt: TGTGCCAGCAGCATAGCCGGGACAGGGTTTAACTATGGCTACACCTTC
CDR3aa: CASSIAGTGFNYGYTF
j_gene: TRBJ1-2
v_gene: TRBV5-5
d_gene: TRBD1
abundance: -

CDR3nt: TGTGCCATCAGTGAGAGACAGGGGGTCCACGAGCAGTACTTC
CDR3aa: CAISERQGVHEQYF
j_gene: TRBJ2-7
v_gene: TRBV10-3
d_gene: TRBD1
abundance: -

CDR3nt: TGTGCCAGCTCCCCTAGACAGGGCCGCAATCAGCCCCAGCATTTT
CDR3aa: CASSPRQGRNQPQHF
j_gene: TRBJ1-5
v_gene: TRBV18
d_gene: TRBD1
abundance: -

CDR3nt: TGTGCCAGCAGCCCTGGACAGGGCGGGGAGCTGTTTTTT
CDR3aa: CASSPGQGGELFF
j_gene: TRBJ2-2
v_gene: TRBV9
d_gene: TRBD1
abundance: -

CDR3nt: TGTGCCAGCAGGTTAACCGGGACAGGCATATCCTACGAGCAGTACTTC
CDR3aa: CASRLTGTGISYEQYF
j_gene: TRBJ2-7
v_gene: TRBV27
d_gene: TRBD1
abundance: -